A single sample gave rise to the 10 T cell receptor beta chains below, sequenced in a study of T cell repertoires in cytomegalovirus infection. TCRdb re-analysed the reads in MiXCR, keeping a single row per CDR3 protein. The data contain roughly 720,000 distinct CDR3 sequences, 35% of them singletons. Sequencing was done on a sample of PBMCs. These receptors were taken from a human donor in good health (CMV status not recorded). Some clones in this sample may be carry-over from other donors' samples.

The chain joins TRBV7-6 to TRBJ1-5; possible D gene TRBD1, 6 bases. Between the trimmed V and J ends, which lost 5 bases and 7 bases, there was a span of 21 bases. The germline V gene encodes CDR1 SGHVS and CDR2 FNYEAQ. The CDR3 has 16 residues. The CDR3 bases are TGTGCCAGCAGCCCACAAAAACAGGGTCGGCGGCAGCCCCAGCATTTT. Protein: CASSPQKQGRRQPQHF.

The CDR3 sequence is CASRAGGRVPYEQYF. Here the CDR3 DNA reads TGTGCCAGCAGGGCTGGGGGGCGCGTCCCCTACGAGCAGTACTTC. This rearrangement joins TRBV6-2 or TRBV6-3 to TRBJ2-7; perhaps D is TRBD1 or TRBD2 (6 bases each). Looked up from germline, CDR1 is MNHEY and CDR2 is SVGEGT. The CDR3 has 15 residues. With 6 bases removed from V and 2 bases from J, the gap between germline ends came to 17 bases.

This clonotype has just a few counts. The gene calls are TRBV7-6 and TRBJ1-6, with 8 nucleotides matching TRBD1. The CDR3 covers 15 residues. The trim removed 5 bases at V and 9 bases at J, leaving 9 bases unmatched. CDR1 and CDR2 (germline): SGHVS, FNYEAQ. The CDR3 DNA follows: TGTGCCAGCAGCCCCGGACAGGGTTCAGGTTCACCCCTCCACTTT. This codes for CASSPGQGSGSPLHF.

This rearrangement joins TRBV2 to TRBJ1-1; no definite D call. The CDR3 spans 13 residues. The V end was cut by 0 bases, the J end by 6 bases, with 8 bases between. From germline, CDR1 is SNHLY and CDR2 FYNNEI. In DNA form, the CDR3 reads TGTGCCAGCAGTGAAGCGCGCGGTTCTGAAGCTTTCTTT. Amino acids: CASSEARGSEAFF.

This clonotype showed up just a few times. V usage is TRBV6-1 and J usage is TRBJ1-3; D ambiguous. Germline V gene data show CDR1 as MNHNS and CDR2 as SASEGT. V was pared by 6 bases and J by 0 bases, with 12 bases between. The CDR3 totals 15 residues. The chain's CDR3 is CASRPLDVSGNTIYF. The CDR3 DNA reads TGTGCCAGCAGACCGTTGGACGTCTCTGGAAACACCATATATTTT.

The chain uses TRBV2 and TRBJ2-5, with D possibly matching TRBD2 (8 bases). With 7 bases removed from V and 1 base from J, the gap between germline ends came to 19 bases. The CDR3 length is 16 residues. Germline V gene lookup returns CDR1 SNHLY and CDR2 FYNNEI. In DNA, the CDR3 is TGTGCCAGCAATCCGGGGGGGGACAGCCTCCAAGAGACCCAGTACTTC. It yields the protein CASNPGGDSLQETQYF.

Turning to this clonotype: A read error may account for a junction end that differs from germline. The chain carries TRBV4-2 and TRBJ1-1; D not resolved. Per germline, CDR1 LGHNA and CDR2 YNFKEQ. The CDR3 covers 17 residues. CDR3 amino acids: CARSQPREWESNTEAFF. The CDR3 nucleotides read TGTGCCAGAAGCCAACCGCGGGAGTGGGAGTCGAACACTGAAGCTTTCTTT.

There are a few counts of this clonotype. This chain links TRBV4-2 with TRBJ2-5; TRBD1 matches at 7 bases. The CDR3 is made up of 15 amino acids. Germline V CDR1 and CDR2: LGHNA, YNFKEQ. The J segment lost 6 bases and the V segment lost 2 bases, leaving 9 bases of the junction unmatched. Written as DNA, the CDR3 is TGTGCCAGCAGCCAAACAGACAGGGAAGGGAAGACCCAGTACTTC. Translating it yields CASSQTDREGKTQYF.

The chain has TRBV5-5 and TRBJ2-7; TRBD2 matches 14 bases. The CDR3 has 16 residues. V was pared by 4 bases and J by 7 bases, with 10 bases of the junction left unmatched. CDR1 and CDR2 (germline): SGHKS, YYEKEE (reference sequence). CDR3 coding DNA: TGTGCCAGCAGCGCGGGGGGACTAGCGGGAGTTGGAGAGCAGTACTTC. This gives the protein CASSAGGLAGVGEQYF.

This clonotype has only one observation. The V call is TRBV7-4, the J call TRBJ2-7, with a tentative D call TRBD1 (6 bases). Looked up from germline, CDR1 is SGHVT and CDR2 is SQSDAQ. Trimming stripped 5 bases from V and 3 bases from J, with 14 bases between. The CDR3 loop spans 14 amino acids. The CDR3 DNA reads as TGTGCCAGCAGCCGACAGGTCCTAAACTACGAGCAGTACTTC. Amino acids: CASSRQVLNYEQYF.